The present T cell receptor beta chain was sequenced within a study of human thymus T cells. In regard to this clone: No antigen is known for it.

The CDR3 has 18 residues. Germline CDR1 LNHDA, CDR2 SQIVND (reference sequence). Germline trimming cut 2 bases from V and 1 base from J; bases unmatched to any gene: 11. The study's findings and limits: Related work showed strongly overlapping thymic repertoires across unrelated individuals.

Thymic tissue was derived from resections collected during corrective heart surgery. This table comes from immunoSEQ multiplex PCR, and its TCRdb copy is limited to in-frame clones, with some not included. This table has some 130,000 clones, around 94% appearing once. The rearrangement links TRBV19 to TRBJ2-3; 8 bases are a match to TRBD2. This clonotype was sampled from a boy in the first two years of life with a congenital heart defect but otherwise immunologically healthy. The sequenced material came from thymus tissue. The CDR3 DNA is TGTGCCAGTAGTATAAGGAGCGGGGGATCCCCTGGCACAGATACGCAGTATTTT. Encoded protein: CASSIRSGGSPGTDTQYF.